These 13 T cell receptor beta chains were sequenced from one sample in a study of blood T cell repertoires in COVID-19. Method: immunoSEQ multiplex PCR; TCRdb's copy keeps in-frame clones and lacks some. The sample contains some 130,000 clones, over 80% of which appear only once. The specimen sequenced was PBMCs or T cells enriched from blood (not recorded which). Receptors were obtained from a man between 25 and 39 years old who had recovered from COVID-19.

This chain joins TRBV24-1 and TRBJ2-5; D might be TRBD1 (6 bases). The CDR3 runs to 14 residues. In germline, CDR1 is KGHDR, CDR2 SFDVKD. V was shortened by 3 bases and J by 2 bases, with 9 bases between the two germline ends. The CDR3 DNA reads TGTGCCACCAGTGATGGGACACCACAAGAGACCCAGTACTTC. Protein sequence: CATSDGTPQETQYF.

The chain recombines TRBV6-1 with TRBJ2-3; TRBD2 agrees at 9 bases. With 4 bases clipped from V and 6 bases from J, the junction kept 11 bases outside the gene matches. CDR3 size: 16 residues. Looked up from germline, CDR1 is MNHNS and CDR2 is SASEGT. CDR3 in amino acids: CASSAQPGLASDTQYF. DNA for the CDR3: TGTGCCAGCAGTGCCCAACCGGGACTAGCTTCCGATACGCAGTATTTT.

The V and J genes are TRBV2 and TRBJ1-5; a weak D match, TRBD1 (6 bases). Trimming pared 7 bases from V and 6 bases from J, leaving 16 bases between. The CDR3 contains 14 residues. The germline V gene encodes CDR1 SNHLY and CDR2 FYNNEI. CDR3 protein: CASNEGGEGQPQHF. Written as DNA, the CDR3 is TGTGCCAGCAATGAGGGGGGTGAAGGTCAGCCCCAGCATTTT.

This clone was seen only once. The chain employs TRBV5-5 and TRBJ2-5, with D possibly being TRBD1 (5 bases). There are 14 residues in the CDR3. Germline V gene data show CDR1 as SGHKS and CDR2 as YYEKEE (reference sequence). Trimming took off 0 bases at V and 5 bases at J, with 11 bases between the two ends. The CDR3 protein is CASSLVGAGETQYF. Here the CDR3 DNA reads TGTGCCAGCAGCTTGGTAGGGGCCGGGGAGACCCAGTACTTC.

The chain has TRBV5-1 and TRBJ2-3; D might be TRBD1 (6 bases). Germline V gene data show CDR1 as SGHRS and CDR2 as YFSETQ. V lost 0 bases to trimming and J lost 3 bases, with 11 bases between them. CDR3 size: 15 residues. CDR3 in amino acids: CASSLVQGFTDTQYF. The CDR3 DNA follows: TGCGCCAGCAGCTTGGTTCAGGGGTTTACAGATACGCAGTATTTT.

V and J are TRBV18 and TRBJ1-4; D unclear. The V end lost 4 bases, the J end lost 7 bases, and 13 bases lay between the germline ends. The CDR3 spans 14 residues. CDR1 and CDR2 from the germline V gene are KGHSH and LQKENI. For the CDR3, the DNA is TGTGCCAGCTCACGTGTGGAGGGAGCTGAAAAACTGTTTTTT. It codes for CASSRVEGAEKLFF.

The genes are TRBV5-6 and TRBJ1-2, with D possibly being TRBD1 (5 bases). Germline loops: CDR1 SGHDT, CDR2 YYEEEE. There are 12 residues in the CDR3. V lost 6 bases, J lost 2 bases, and 8 bases lay in between. The DNA of the CDR3 is TGTGCCAGCAAGGGACTAAACTATGGCTACACCTTC. Translating it yields CASKGLNYGYTF.

Only one count was recorded for this clone. This chain uses TRBV27 with TRBJ2-1; 8 nucleotides agree with TRBD1. With 5 bases clipped from V and 6 bases from J, the junction kept 18 bases outside the gene matches. CDR3 size: 18 residues. Germline V gene sequence: CDR1 MNHEY, CDR2 SMNVEV (reference sequence). CDR3: CASSQSILDRGVSNEQFF. DNA of the CDR3: TGTGCCAGCAGTCAATCCATATTAGACAGGGGAGTCTCCAATGAGCAGTTCTTC.

This chain uses TRBV19 with TRBJ1-1, with D hard to call. V lost 0 bases and J lost 1, with 9 bases in between. The CDR3 has 15 amino acids. Germline V CDR1 and CDR2: LNHDA, SQIVND (reference sequence). CDR3: CASSIEATRNTEAFF. The CDR3 DNA follows: TGTGCCAGTAGTATAGAGGCGACAAGGAACACTGAAGCTTTCTTT.

V gene TRBV5-5 combines with J gene TRBJ1-1; weak D call: TRBD1 (5 bases). V was shortened by 1 base and J by 2 bases, with 12 bases between the two germline ends. Germline assignment: CDR1 SGHKS and CDR2 YYEKEE (reference sequence). The CDR3 runs to 15 residues. The CDR3 loop is CASSLFHGGNTEAFF. The CDR3 DNA reads as TGTGCCAGCAGCTTGTTTCACGGGGGAAACACTGAAGCTTTCTTT.

V is TRBV27 and J is TRBJ2-1; 10 positions agree with TRBD2. J lost 12 bases, V lost 3 bases, and 11 bases had no gene match. Germline V gene sequence: CDR1 MNHEY, CDR2 SMNVEV (reference sequence). The CDR3 is 15 amino acids. The DNA for the CDR3 is TGTGCCAGCAGTTTTCAGCTAGCGGGGGCCCCGAGGCAGTTCTTC. Translating it yields CASSFQLAGAPRQFF.

The sample holds one count of this clone. The gene calls are TRBV29-1 and TRBJ1-2, with 7 bases aligning to TRBD1. CDR1 and CDR2 from the germline V gene are SQVTM and ANQGSEA. CDR3 length: 12 residues. V trimming: 1 base; J trimming: 6 bases; junction bases outside the gene matches: 2. The DNA of the CDR3 is TGCAGCGTTGAAGGACAGGGTAATGGCTACACCTTC. This translates into CSVEGQGNGYTF.

The V gene is TRBV27, the J gene TRBJ1-5; D ambiguous. Germline V gene sequence: CDR1 MNHEY, CDR2 SMNVEV (reference sequence). With 4 bases removed from V and 0 bases from J, the gap between germline ends came to 10 bases. The length of the CDR3 is 15 residues. Here the CDR3 DNA reads TGTGCCAGCAGTTCCCCAGGTAGTAGCAATCAGCCCCAGCATTTT. Amino acid sequence: CASSSPGSSNQPQHF.